The entry that follows covers one T cell receptor (beta chain) sequence. In this sample, this clonotype turned up a few times. The clone's antigen remains unknown. No qualities accompany the bases; no much larger clone lies one base away. Ficoll-Paque density gradient centrifugation was used to isolate PBMCs. The sequencer was an Illumina NovaSeq 6000. TCRalpha and TCRbeta cDNA libraries were constructed by 5'RACE with constant-segment primers, with sample barcodes and unique molecular identifiers being introduced. RNA was extracted from every sample with Trizol reagent. Amplification of the libraries took two PCR steps, and the second step added a second sample barcode plus Illumina TruSeq adapters. Sequencing of the libraries was done on an Illumina NovaSeq, producing 2 x 150 bp paired-end reads. Turning to the authors' computational methods: The reads were demultiplexed and collapsed into UMI-guided consensus sequences using migec v1.2.7. Using mixcr v2.1.11, UMI consensuses were aligned to TRA and TRB V and J templates and then assembled into clonotypes. A clonotype was counted as expanded or contracted only when both edgeR and NoisET called the clonotype significant, with the noise models trained on biological replicates. edgeR calls used a false discovery rate-adjusted p below 0.01 and a log2 fold-change threshold of 1. As an exploratory analysis of dynamics, PCA with hierarchical clustering was applied to max-normalized trajectories of the 1000 most abundant clonotypes. Each responding clone was given a CD4 or CD8 phenotype based on the CD4+ and CD8+ repertoires, which had been sequenced separately. In TCRdb, the public reads were trimmed at Q25 with fastp and aligned with MiXCR, with productive beta chains retained. One record per CDR3 amino acid sequence lists the most common genes and DNA. These V and J calls rely on TCRdb rather than the paper's analysis. This sample lists about 150,000 distinct CDR3 sequences; 25% to 40% were detected once. The biggest ten clones account for approximately 12% of the sample.

The data originate from a study of T-cell memory formation after mild COVID-19 (dated by TCRdb to about 2021). Regarding the study in general: TCR sequence clusters from the two donors were found to be largely donor specific. In a couple of donors, T-cell clones that expanded and contracted after mild COVID-19 were tracked by sequencing TCRalpha and TCRbeta repertoires over time. Two young, previously healthy adult volunteers, one female and one male, were included in the cohort. The research as a whole found: Clones that contracted from day 15 to 85 showed balanced CD4/CD8 phenotypes, whereas a second wave of clones that expanded from day 15 to 37 leaned towards CD4+. Some responding clones were detected in pre-infection memory, which suggested that pre-existing cross-reactive memory T cells had joined the SARS-CoV-2 response. Contracting CD4+ clones turned up mainly in the CM and EM memory subsets, whereas EMRA was where CD8+ clones were enriched. The second-wave clones that peaked on day 37 were not confirmed to be SARS-CoV-2 specific. The study covered only a couple of mild cases, and larger cohorts including severe cases with pre-infection samples were considered necessary.

CDR3 length: 16 amino acids, cysteine to phenylalanine. Only the CDR3 portion is preserved as DNA: 48 bases, with reading frame beginning at the first base. V ends up 4 bases short and J 7 bases short, with an unmatched junction base count of 11. Sequences SGHDT (CDR1) and YYEEEE (CDR2) are obtained from the germline V gene. The sequence was obtained from an adult woman who had mild COVID-19 (a few samples of this study predate the infection). The sample titles of this study are shuffled in the database, so cell type and time point are left out; the donor was told from shared clones. Recombination connected TRBV5-6 to TRBJ2-2; TRBD2 agrees with 9 junctional bases. The specimen sequenced was PBMCs or a T cell subset sorted from them (not recorded which). In nucleotide form, the sequence is TGTGCCAGCAGCGTGATCGCGGGGGGGCCTGGCGGGGAGCTGTTTTTT. This sequence encodes CASSVIAGGPGGELFF.